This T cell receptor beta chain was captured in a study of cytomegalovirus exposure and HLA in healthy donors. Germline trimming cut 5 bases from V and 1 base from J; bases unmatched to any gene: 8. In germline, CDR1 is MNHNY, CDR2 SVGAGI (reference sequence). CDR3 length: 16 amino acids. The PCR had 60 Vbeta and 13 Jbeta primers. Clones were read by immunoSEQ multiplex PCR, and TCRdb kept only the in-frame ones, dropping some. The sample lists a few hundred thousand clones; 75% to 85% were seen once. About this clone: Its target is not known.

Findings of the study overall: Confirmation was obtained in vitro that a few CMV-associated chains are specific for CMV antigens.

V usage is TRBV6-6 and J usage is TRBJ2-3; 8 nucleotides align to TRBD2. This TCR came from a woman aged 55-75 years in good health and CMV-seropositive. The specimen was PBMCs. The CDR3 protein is CASSPTGGAGTDTQYF. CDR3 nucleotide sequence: TGTGCCAGCAGTCCGACGGGGGGGGCTGGCACAGATACGCAGTATTTT.